The source of this T cell receptor beta chain is a study of cytomegalovirus exposure and HLA in healthy donors. With 60 Vbeta and 13 Jbeta primers, the PCR was carried out. This table comes from immunoSEQ multiplex PCR, and its TCRdb copy is limited to in-frame clones, with some not included. The sample carries about 200,000 clones, roughly four fifths recorded once. Comments on this clone: Antigen unknown.

Study-wide results and limits: TCR beta chain V- and J-gene trimming was linked, in a later analysis, to a missense variant in DCLRE1C.

This TCR derives from a woman aged 45-65 years in good health and CMV-seropositive. Specimen: PBMCs.

The CDR3 loop reads CASSHTGTSSLLAKNIQYF. The CDR3 nucleotides are TGCGCCAGCAGCCACACCGGGACTAGCAGCCTTCTAGCCAAAAACATTCAGTACTTC. The chain uses TRBV5-1 and TRBJ2-4; the match to TRBD2 covers 9 bases. The CDR3 contains 19 residues. Germline loops: CDR1 SGHRS, CDR2 YFSETQ. Losses at the gene ends were 4 bases for V and 0 bases for J; bases not matched to a gene: 14.